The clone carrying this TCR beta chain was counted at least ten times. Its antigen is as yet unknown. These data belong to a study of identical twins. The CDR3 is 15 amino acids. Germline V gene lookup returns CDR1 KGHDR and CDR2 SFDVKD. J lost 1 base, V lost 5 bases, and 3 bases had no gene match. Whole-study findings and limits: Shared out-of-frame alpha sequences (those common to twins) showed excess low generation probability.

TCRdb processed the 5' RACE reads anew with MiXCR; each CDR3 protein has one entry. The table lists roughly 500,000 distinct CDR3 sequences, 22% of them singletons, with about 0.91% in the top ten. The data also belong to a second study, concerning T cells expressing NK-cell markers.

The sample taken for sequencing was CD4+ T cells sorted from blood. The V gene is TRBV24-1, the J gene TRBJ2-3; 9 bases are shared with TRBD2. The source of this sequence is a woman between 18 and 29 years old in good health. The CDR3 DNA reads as TGTGCCACCAGTGGCGCTAGCGGGGGCACAGATACGCAGTATTTT. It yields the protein CATSGASGGTDTQYF.